The sequence of this TCR beta chain was determined in a study of T-cell memory formation after mild COVID-19. For the study at large: Largely, TCR clusters stayed within a single donor.

Regarding the study as a whole: For second-wave clones that peaked at day 37, SARS-CoV-2 specificity went unverified. Pre-infection memory harbored some responding clones, suggesting cross-reactive memory joined.

On this clonotype: Its antigen is unknown.

A single record per CDR3 protein comes from TCRdb applying MiXCR to the 5' RACE reads. The sample holds roughly 130,000 distinct CDR3 sequences, over 15% seen once. The germline CDR1 and CDR2 sequences are LGHNA and YSLEER. V was trimmed by 0 bases and J by 5 bases, leaving 8 bases between them. The CDR3 contains 14 residues. This chain uses TRBV4-3 with TRBJ2-1; D remains ambiguous. Sequenced material: PBMCs or a T cell subset sorted from them (not recorded which). The receptor comes from a man aged 18-30 years who had mild COVID-19 (a few samples of this study predate the infection). Cell type and time point are not known. CDR3 protein: CASSQERQDNEQFF. CDR3 sequence (DNA): TGCGCCAGCAGCCAAGAGAGACAAGACAATGAGCAGTTCTTC.